Listed below are T cell receptor beta chains from one sample, sequenced in a study of naive and memory T cell subsets. TCRdb re-derived calls from the 5' RACE reads in MiXCR, one entry per CDR3 protein. The table records about 60,000 distinct CDR3 sequences, more than 6% of them present only once. The receptor source for this set is a female donor in good health. CDR3s include the opening cysteine and the closing phenylalanine or tryptophan. The order of the fields is clone size, J gene, D gene, V gene, CDR3 DNA, CDR3 protein. A D gene is named only where the DNA matches it firmly. Clone size, where shown, is once, few, many, or a class for clones that have expanded.

NA,TRBJ2-1,TRBD2,TRBV10-3,TGTGCCATCAGTGAGCCGGGACTAGTGCGAGATGAGCAGTTCTTC,CAISEPGLVRDEQFF
few,TRBJ2-7,NA,TRBV5-1,TGCGCCAGCAGCTCCGGGACACCCTCCTACGAGCAGTACTTC,CASSSGTPSYEQYF
NA,TRBJ2-3,NA,TRBV29-1,TGCAGCGTTGTCCTAGGGGATACGCAGTATTTT,CSVVLGDTQYF
many,TRBJ2-1,NA,TRBV29-1,TGCAGCGTGGGGGAGGAGGCCTACAATGAGCAGTTCTTC,CSVGEEAYNEQFF
few,TRBJ2-6,NA,TRBV7-9,TGTGCCAGCAGCTCCCCCGGCCAGTCTGGGGCCAACGTCCTGACTTTC,CASSSPGQSGANVLTF
NA,TRBJ2-3,NA,TRBV3-1,TGTGCCAGCAGCCAAGAAGCGGAGCGCACAGATACGCAGTATTTT,CASSQEAERTDTQYF
few,TRBJ2-5,NA,TRBV27,TGTGCCACCTCGTGGGGGGATAAGGAGACCCAGTACTTC,CATSWGDKETQYF
many,TRBJ2-7,NA,TRBV15,TGTGCCACCAGCAGAGCGATCGGGAGCCCGTACGAGCAGTACTTC,CATSRAIGSPYEQYF
few,TRBJ2-7,NA,TRBV7-9,TGTGCCAGCGGGGAACCATACGAGCAGTACTTC,CASGEPYEQYF
NA,TRBJ2-2,NA,TRBV19,TGTGCCAGTAGTAAGCTGGACGGGACCAGAACCGGGGAGCTGTTTTTT,CASSKLDGTRTGELFF
many,TRBJ1-1,NA,TRBV3-1,TGTGCCAGCAGCCCACTGTCAGACATGAACACTGAAGCTTTCTTT,CASSPLSDMNTEAFF
NA,TRBJ2-7,NA,TRBV29-1,TGCAGCGTTGTGGGCCCGACCTACGAGCAGTACTTC,CSVVGPTYEQYF
many,TRBJ1-5,TRBD1,TRBV29-1,TGCAGCGTTCGACAGGGGGCAAATCAGCCCCAGCATTTT,CSVRQGANQPQHF
few,TRBJ1-1,NA,TRBV6-1,TGTGCCAGCAGTGAGTATTGGGGGTACACTGAAGCTTTCTTT,CASSEYWGYTEAFF
NA,TRBJ1-2,NA,TRBV27,TGTGCCAGCAGTCCGGCATGGGACACTAACTATGGCTACACCTTC,CASSPAWDTNYGYTF
NA,TRBJ2-3,TRBD1,TRBV28,TGTGCCAGCAGTATAGGACAAGGGGGCGCTTGGGATACGCAGTATTTT,CASSIGQGGAWDTQYF
NA,TRBJ2-5,TRBD1,TRBV5-4,TGTGCCAGCAGCTTGGTGGGACAGGGGGCTGGTAGGCAAGAGACCCAGTACTTC,CASSLVGQGAGRQETQYF
NA,TRBJ2-3,NA,TRBV2,TGTGCCAGCAGTGATGGCAGCGGAGCGCTCACGCATACGCAGTATTTT,CASSDGSGALTHTQYF
many,TRBJ1-1,NA,TRBV29-1,TGCAGCGTTGTAAGGGAGTTCCCGGGGGCTGAAGCTTTCTTT,CSVVREFPGAEAFF
many,TRBJ1-4,NA,TRBV19,TGTGCCAGTAGCATGACAGGCGGATGGGAAAAACTGTTTTTT,CASSMTGGWEKLFF
few,TRBJ2-5,NA,TRBV2,TGTGCCAGCACCCTCCGGGACAGCATACCTTCTAGCGAAGAGACCCAGTACTTC,CASTLRDSIPSSEETQYF
few,TRBJ1-1,NA,TRBV5-1,TGCGCCAGCAGTCTACCAAACACTGAAGCTTTCTTT,CASSLPNTEAFF
many,TRBJ1-5,TRBD1,TRBV28,TGTGCCAGCCTAAAAAAGGGACAGGGCCGCAATCAGCCCCAGCATTTT,CASLKKGQGRNQPQHF
NA,TRBJ2-3,TRBD2,TRBV5-1,TGCGCCAGCAGCCCGCCGGGACTAGCGGGACCCGGGGGAGAGGATACGCAGTATTTT,CASSPPGLAGPGGEDTQYF
many,TRBJ1-2,NA,TRBV27,TGTGCCAGCAGGGCGGACAGTAACTATGGCTACACCTTC,CASRADSNYGYTF
NA,TRBJ1-1,TRBD1,TRBV12-3/TRBV12-4,TGTGCCAGCAGACCTGCCGGACAGGGAAACATGAACACTGAAGCTTTCTTT,CASRPAGQGNMNTEAFF
NA,TRBJ1-1,NA,TRBV19,TGTGCCAGTAGTGTTGCCGCGGGGAGCACTGAAGCTTTCTTT,CASSVAAGSTEAFF
many,TRBJ1-5,NA,TRBV12-3/TRBV12-4,TGTGCCAGCAGTGGGCTGGCAGGGAATAATCAGCCCCAGCATTTT,CASSGLAGNNQPQHF
few,TRBJ2-6,NA,TRBV2,TGTGCCAGCATGGGAACTGGGGCCAACGTCCTGACTTTC,CASMGTGANVLTF
NA,TRBJ1-5,NA,TRBV19,TGTGCCAGTACACAGGGATCCGCCGCCAATCAGCCCCAGCATTTT,CASTQGSAANQPQHF
NA,TRBJ1-5,NA,TRBV11-2,TGTGCCAGCAGCGAGGAAGGGTTGGTTAATAGCAATCAGCCCCAGCATTTT,CASSEEGLVNSNQPQHF
many,TRBJ2-6,NA,TRBV5-1,TGCGCCAGCAGCGCTCAGGGATCTTCTGGGGCCAACGTCCTGACTTTC,CASSAQGSSGANVLTF
NA,TRBJ1-5,NA,TRBV3-1,TGTGCCAGCAGCCAGACTGATCAGCCCCAGCATTTT,CASSQTDQPQHF
many,TRBJ1-4,TRBD1,TRBV28,TGTGCCAGCAGTTTATGGCAGGGGGCGCACGGGAAACTGTTTTTT,CASSLWQGAHGKLFF
NA,TRBJ1-5,TRBD1,TRBV7-8,TGTGCCAGCAGCTTAATGCAGGGGGCCGACCAGCCCCAGCATTTT,CASSLMQGADQPQHF
few,TRBJ2-3,NA,TRBV3-1,TGTGCCAGCAGCCAAGGACTAGTAACAGATACGCAGTATTTT,CASSQGLVTDTQYF
NA,TRBJ2-3,NA,TRBV4-2,TGTGCCAGCAGCACACGGACAGGCACAGATACGCAGTATTTT,CASSTRTGTDTQYF
NA,TRBJ1-6,TRBD1,TRBV10-2,TGCGCCAGCAGCGGGACAGACTATAATTCACCCCTCCACTTT,CASSGTDYNSPLHF
NA,TRBJ2-5,NA,TRBV14,TGTGCCAGCAGCCAATTAGCCCTAGCCGGGGAAGAGACCCAGTACTTC,CASSQLALAGEETQYF
NA,TRBJ1-4,NA,TRBV30,TGTGCCAGCGCGGCAACTAATGAAAAACTGTTTTTT,CASAATNEKLFF
NA,TRBJ2-7,NA,TRBV21-1,TGTGCCAGCAGGGCGAGGGGCGCGTCCTACGAGCAGTACTTC,CASRARGASYEQYF
NA,TRBJ1-1,NA,TRBV2,TGTGCCAGCGCCCCGGCGGGCACTGAAGCTTTCTTT,CASAPAGTEAFF
few,TRBJ1-1,TRBD1,TRBV20-1,TGCAGTGCTAGTTCGGGACAGACTAAGACTGAAGCTTTCTTT,CSASSGQTKTEAFF
few,TRBJ2-2,TRBD1,TRBV30,TGTGCCTGGATGAGACAGGGGTACACCGGGGAGCTGTTTTTT,CAWMRQGYTGELFF
many,TRBJ1-4,NA,TRBV28,TGTGCCAGCAGTTCCGGGACTGAAAAACTGTTTTTT,CASSSGTEKLFF
many,TRBJ1-5,NA,TRBV30,TGTGCCTGGCAGACAGCTTATAGCAATCAGCCCCAGCATTTT,CAWQTAYSNQPQHF
many,TRBJ2-7,NA,TRBV6-5,TGTGCCAGCAGTTACTCTCGAGGCCCAACCTACGAGCAGTACTTC,CASSYSRGPTYEQYF
few,TRBJ1-4,NA,TRBV3-1,TGTGCCAGCAGCCAAGTTCGTCCGGGTTATGAAAAACTGTTTTTT,CASSQVRPGYEKLFF
many,TRBJ2-7,NA,TRBV29-1,TGCAGCGTCGTAGGGGATTCGTACGAGCAGTACTTC,CSVVGDSYEQYF
few,TRBJ2-3,NA,TRBV20-1,TGCAGTGCTAGACGGGGGCCCACAGATACGCAGTATTTT,CSARRGPTDTQYF